This is a list of T cell receptor beta chains from one sample in a study of radiotherapy plus CTLA-4 blockade in lung cancer. TCRdb keeps only in-frame clones here, not all; method: immunoSEQ multiplex PCR. The top ten clones hold roughly 17% of a sample with about 28,000 clones, 75% to 85% of them seen once. The sample here was peripheral blood, taken from a patient treated with radiotherapy plus ipilimumab. Receptors originate from a human donor with non-small cell lung cancer that progressed on radiotherapy plus ipilimumab. CDR3s include the opening cysteine and the closing phenylalanine or tryptophan. D genes are given only for firm matches. Expanded clones are given a class, and other clones once, few, many or no size at all.

>.|TRBV6-5|TRBD2|TRBJ2-1
TGTGCCAGCAGTTACGGGACTAGCGGGTACAATGAGCAGTTCTTC
CASSYGTSGYNEQFF
>.|TRBV9|.|TRBJ2-7
TGTGCCAGCAGCGTAGGAGGGGACTACGAGCAGTACTTC
CASSVGGDYEQYF
>.|TRBV5-1|.|TRBJ2-3
TGCGCCAGCAGCCGCCGGGACCGCTTCACAGATACGCAGTATTTT
CASSRRDRFTDTQYF
>.|TRBV18|.|TRBJ1-1
TGTGCCAGCTCACCGGCCAGCCCGGAAGCTTTCTTT
CASSPASPEAFF
>.|TRBV5-4|.|TRBJ1-1
TGTGCCAGCAGCGGCACAGGGAGGGACACTGAAGCTTTCTTT
CASSGTGRDTEAFF
>few|TRBV9|.|TRBJ2-1
TGTGCCAGCAGCTCCCGTCCGGGCAATGAGCAGTTCTTC
CASSSRPGNEQFF
>once|TRBV5-1|TRBD1|TRBJ1-6
TGCGCCAGCAGCTGGGGACAGGGGAATTCACCCCTCCACTTT
CASSWGQGNSPLHF
>.|TRBV28|.|TRBJ2-1
TGTGCCAGCAGTCCGGGACGATACAATGAGCAGTTCTTC
CASSPGRYNEQFF
>.|TRBV5-4|.|TRBJ2-3
TGTGCCAGCAGCCCCGGGGCACGGCCAACAGATACGCAGTATTTT
CASSPGARPTDTQYF
>.|TRBV30|.|TRBJ2-5
TGTGCCTGGAGGGGGCCAGGGGGGCGGAAAGAGACCCAGTACTTC
CAWRGPGGRKETQYF
>.|TRBV18|.|TRBJ2-1
TGTGTCAGCTCACGAGGGGAGGACAATGAGCAGTTCTTC
CVSSRGEDNEQFF
>.|TRBV10-2|TRBD1|TRBJ2-3
TGCGCCAGCAGTCCCAGGGGACAGGGTAGCACAGATACGCAGTATTTT
CASSPRGQGSTDTQYF
>.|TRBV7-8|.|TRBJ2-2
TGTGCCAGCCCCCTCTCTCCGGGGGGCTCAAACACCGGGGAGCTGTTTTTT
CASPLSPGGSNTGELFF
>.|TRBV4-2|TRBD2|TRBJ2-3
TGTGCCAGCAGCCAAGATCCGCCCGGGACTAGCGGGGTAGATACGCAGTATTTT
CASSQDPPGTSGVDTQYF
>few|TRBV19|TRBD1|TRBJ1-1
TGTGCCAGTAAGACAGGGCGTGAGAACACTGAAGCTTTCTTT
CASKTGRENTEAFF
>.|TRBV5-4|TRBD1|TRBJ1-2
TGTGCCAGCAGCTTGGGACAGGGGGCTAACTATGGCTACACCTTC
CASSLGQGANYGYTF
>.|TRBV7-2|TRBD1|TRBJ2-7
TGTGCCAGCAGCTTATCGATTGGACAGGGGAGGTACGAGCAGTACTTC
CASSLSIGQGRYEQYF
>.|TRBV18|TRBD2|TRBJ2-7
TGTGCCAGCTCACCACCAGGCGGGGGCTACGAGCAGTACTTC
CASSPPGGGYEQYF
>.|TRBV4-1|.|TRBJ1-4
TGCGCCAGCAGCCGGAACAGCCGCCGGGGGGAAAAACTGTTTTTT
CASSRNSRRGEKLFF
>medium-sized|TRBV6-1|TRBD2|TRBJ2-7
TGTGCCAGCAGTGAAGCTAGCGGGGGCTCCTACGAGCAGTACTTC
CASSEASGGSYEQYF